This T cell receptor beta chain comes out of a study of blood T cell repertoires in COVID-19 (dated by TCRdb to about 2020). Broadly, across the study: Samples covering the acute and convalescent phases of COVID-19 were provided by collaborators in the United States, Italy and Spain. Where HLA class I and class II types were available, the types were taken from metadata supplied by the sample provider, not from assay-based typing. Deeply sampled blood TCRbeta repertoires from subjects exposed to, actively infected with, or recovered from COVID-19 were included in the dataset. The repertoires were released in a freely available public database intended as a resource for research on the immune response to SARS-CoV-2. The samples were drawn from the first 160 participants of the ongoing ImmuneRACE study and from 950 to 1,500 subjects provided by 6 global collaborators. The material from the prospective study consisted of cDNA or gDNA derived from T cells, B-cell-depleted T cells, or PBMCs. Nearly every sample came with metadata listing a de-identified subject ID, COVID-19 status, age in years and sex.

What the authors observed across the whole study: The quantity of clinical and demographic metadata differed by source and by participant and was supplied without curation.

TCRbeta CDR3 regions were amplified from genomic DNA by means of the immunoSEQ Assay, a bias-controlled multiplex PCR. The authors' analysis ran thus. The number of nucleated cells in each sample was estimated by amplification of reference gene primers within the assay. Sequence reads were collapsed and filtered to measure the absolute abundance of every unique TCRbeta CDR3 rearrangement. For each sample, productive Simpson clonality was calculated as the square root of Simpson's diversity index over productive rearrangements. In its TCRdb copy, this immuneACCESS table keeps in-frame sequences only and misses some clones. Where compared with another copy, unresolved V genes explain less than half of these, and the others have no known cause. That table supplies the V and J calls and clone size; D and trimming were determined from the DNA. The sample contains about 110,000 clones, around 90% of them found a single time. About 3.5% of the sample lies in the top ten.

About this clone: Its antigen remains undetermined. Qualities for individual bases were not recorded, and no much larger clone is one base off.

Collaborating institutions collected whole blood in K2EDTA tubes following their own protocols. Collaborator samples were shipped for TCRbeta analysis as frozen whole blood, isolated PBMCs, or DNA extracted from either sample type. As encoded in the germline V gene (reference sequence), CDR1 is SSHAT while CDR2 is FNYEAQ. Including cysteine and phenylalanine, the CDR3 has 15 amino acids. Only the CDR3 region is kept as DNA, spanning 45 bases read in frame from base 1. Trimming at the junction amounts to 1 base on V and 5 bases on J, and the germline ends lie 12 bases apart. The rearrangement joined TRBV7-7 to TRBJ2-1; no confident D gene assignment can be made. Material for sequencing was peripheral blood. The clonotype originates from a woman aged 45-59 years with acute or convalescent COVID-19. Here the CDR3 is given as CASSLESYPHNEQFF. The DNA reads TGTGCCAGCAGCTTAGAGAGCTACCCTCACAATGAGCAGTTCTTC.